These 13 T cell receptor beta chains were all obtained from the same sample, sequenced in a study of identical twins. TCRdb reanalysed the 5' RACE reads using MiXCR and keeps one entry per CDR3 protein. Of 690,000 or so distinct CDR3 sequences in the sample, less than 10% are singletons; the top ten hold around 0.98%. The same data also contributed to another study, on yellow fever vaccine responses in identical twins.

Source material: PBMCs. Every receptor here comes from a woman aged 18 to 35 in good health.

The sample holds a few counts of this clonotype. The J gene is TRBJ2-7, the V gene TRBV11-1; TRBD2 matches 9 bases. The CDR3 is made up of 18 amino acids. V was clipped by 5 bases and J by 0 bases; unmatched bases: 14. Germline loops: CDR1 SGHAT, CDR2 FQDESV (reference sequence). The CDR3 DNA sequence: TGTGCCAGCAGCAAGGGTGGAGCGGGGGGTCGCAACTCCTACGAGCAGTACTTC. Protein: CASSKGGAGGRNSYEQYF.

The chain joins TRBV5-1 to TRBJ2-1; maybe TRBD2 (5 bases). The CDR3 is made up of 11 amino acids. Trimming removed 5 bases from V and 8 bases from J, with 8 bases in between. Per germline, CDR1 SGHRS and CDR2 YFSETQ. CDR3 sequence (DNA): TGCGCCAGCAGGAGGGTGTATGAGCAGTTCTTC. Protein: CASRRVYEQFF.

The CDR3 bases are TGTGCCAGCAGTTTCGGACAGGGGAATTCCCAAGAGACCCAGTACTTC. It is translated as CASSFGQGNSQETQYF. J is TRBJ2-5 and V is TRBV28, with 9 bases aligning to TRBD1. There are 16 residues in the CDR3. The germline V gene encodes CDR1 MDHEN and CDR2 SYDVKM. V lost 3 bases and J lost 1; bases outside the gene matches: 6.

This clonotype was seen a handful of times. The chain employs TRBV20-1 and TRBJ2-3, with D possibly being TRBD2 (6 bases). Germline CDR1 reads DFQATT; CDR2 reads SNEGSKA (reference sequence). CDR3 length equals 15 residues. V was shortened by 0 bases and J by 2 bases, with 12 bases between the two germline ends. Written as DNA, the CDR3 is TGCAGTGCTAGAGATCCAGCGGGTTACACAGATACGCAGTATTTT. Its protein is CSARDPAGYTDTQYF.

This clonotype was counted only a few times. The gene calls are TRBV15 and TRBJ2-7; 7 positions agree with TRBD1. V lost 5 bases to trimming and J lost 0 bases; unmatched junction nucleotides: 10. CDR3 length: 16 residues. In germline, CDR1 is LNHNV, CDR2 YYDKDF (reference sequence). The CDR3 here is CATSGSVGQPSYEQYF. CDR3 DNA: TGTGCCACCAGCGGTAGCGTGGGACAGCCCTCCTACGAGCAGTACTTC. Filled out from reference TRBV15 and TRBJ2-7, the complete variable domain reads DAMVIQNPRYQVTQFGKPVTLSCSQTLNHNVMYWYQQKSSQAPKLLFHYYDKDFNNEADTPDNFQSRRPNTSFCFLDIRSPGLGDTAMYLCATSGSVGQPSYEQYFGPGTRLTVT.

The rearrangement joins TRBV7-9 to TRBJ2-3, with 9 bases that match TRBD2. Germline loops: CDR1 SEHNR, CDR2 FQNEAQ (reference sequence). This CDR3 region has 16 residues. The V and J ends lost 2 bases and 2 bases, in that order; junction bases with no gene match: 5. In DNA form, the CDR3 reads TGTGCCAGCAGCTTATCGGGACTAGCAGACACAGATACGCAGTATTTT. This encodes CASSLSGLADTDTQYF.

This clonotype was picked up a small number of times. Here the CDR3 reads CAIRVAGNGEQFF. CDR3 nucleotide sequence: TGTGCCATCAGAGTAGCGGGAAACGGTGAGCAGTTCTTC. This chain connects TRBV10-3 to TRBJ2-1; 8 positions match TRBD2. J was trimmed by 9 bases and V by 6 bases; bases with no gene match: 7. The CDR3 has 13 residues. Germline assignment: CDR1 ENHRY and CDR2 SYGVKD.

This clonotype has more than one count but fewer than ten. The chain has TRBV6-5 and TRBJ2-7; TRBD2 agrees at 8 bases. V lost 6 bases to trimming and J lost 6 bases; unmatched junction nucleotides: 7. CDR3 size: 13 residues. Germline values: CDR1 MNHEY, CDR2 SVGAGI. Written as DNA, the CDR3 is TGTGCCAGCAGCTACGGACGGGAGGGCGAGCAGTACTTC. It translates to CASSYGREGEQYF.

The rearrangement joins TRBV5-4 to TRBJ2-5; D is perhaps TRBD1 or TRBD2 (5 bases each). This CDR3 is built from 21 residues. V shed 0 bases and J shed 6 bases, with 33 bases lying between them. Germline V gene sequence: CDR1 SGHNT, CDR2 YYREEE (reference sequence). CDR3 protein: CASSLVQGAVYASSSSQTQYF. CDR3 sequence (DNA): TGTGCCAGCAGCTTGGTCCAGGGAGCGGTTTACGCTAGTTCTTCGTCTCAGACCCAGTACTTC. Complete variable domain (other parts from reference TRBV5-4 and TRBJ2-5): ETGVTQSPTHLIKTRGQQVTLRCSSQSGHNTVSWYQQALGQGPQFIFQYYREEENGRGNFPPRFSGLQFPNYSSELNVNALELDDSALYLCASSLVQGAVYASSSSQTQYFGPGTRLLVL.

In its sample, this clonotype was seen a few times. The chain is built from TRBV7-9 and TRBJ2-7; 8 nucleotides match TRBD1. The germline V gene encodes CDR1 SEHNR and CDR2 FQNEAQ (reference sequence). The trim removed 5 bases at V and 7 bases at J, leaving 10 bases unmatched. There are 14 residues in the CDR3. The CDR3 sequence: CASSLTGDAREQYF. The CDR3 DNA is TGTGCCAGCAGCCTGACAGGGGACGCTCGAGAGCAGTACTTC. The complete variable domain, with remaining parts taken from reference TRBV7-9 and TRBJ2-7, reads DTGVSQNPRHKITKRGQNVTFRCDPISEHNRLYWYRQTLGQGPEFLTYFQNEAQLEKSRLLSDRFSAERPKGSFSTLEIQRTEQGDSAMYLCASSLTGDAREQYFGPGTRLTVT.

The chain links TRBV15 to TRBJ2-6; D unresolved. Germline values: CDR1 LNHNV, CDR2 YYDKDF (reference sequence). The CDR3 sequence is 16 residues long. The V end was cut by 0 bases, the J end by 2 bases, with 8 bases between. This CDR3 reads CATSRERVTGANVLTF. Here the CDR3 DNA reads TGTGCCACCAGCAGAGAAAGGGTGACTGGGGCCAACGTCCTGACTTTC.

The rearrangement joins TRBV5-6 to TRBJ1-1, with no clear D. Trimming took off 2 bases at V and 0 bases at J, with 11 bases between the two ends. Germline V gene data show CDR1 as SGHDT and CDR2 as YYEEEE. The CDR3 has 15 residues. The CDR3 protein is CASSLVRNMNTEAFF. DNA of the CDR3: TGTGCCAGCAGCTTAGTCAGGAACATGAACACTGAAGCTTTCTTT. The entire variable domain, with the rest obtained from reference TRBV5-6 and TRBJ1-1, is as follows: DAGVTQSPTHLIKTRGQQVTLRCSPKSGHDTVSWYQQALGQGPQFIFQYYEEEERQRGNFPDRFSGHQFPNYSSELNVNALLLGDSALYLCASSLVRNMNTEAFFGQGTRLTVV.

This clonotype was seen ten or more times. The genes are TRBV5-1 and TRBJ2-1; D not resolved. Germline V gene sequence: CDR1 SGHRS, CDR2 YFSETQ. Trimming stripped 4 bases from V and 7 bases from J, with 9 bases between. The CDR3 spans 12 residues. CDR3 residues: CASSPPWNEQFF. In DNA, the CDR3 is TGCGCCAGCAGCCCCCCGTGGAATGAGCAGTTCTTC.